This T cell receptor beta chain is from a study of vaccination and CD4 T cells after COVID-19. V lost 5 bases, J lost 0 bases, and 17 bases lay in between. CDR1 is MNHNS and CDR2 is SASEGT in the germline V gene. The CDR3 contains 16 residues. Cultured CD4+ T cell DNA underwent sequencing with the Oncomine TCR Beta short-read assay. A single record per CDR3 protein comes from TCRdb applying MiXCR to the PCR reads. The sample has approximately 7,200 distinct CDR3 sequences, 61% seen once. Regarding this clonotype: No antigen is known for it.

Treatment reported: roughly 10-day PBMC culture with coronavirus spike peptide pools or control peptides (ViraFEST assay). The receptor comes from a human donor who had recovered from COVID-19. Material for sequencing was CD4+ T cells from blood, cultured in vitro. The chain links TRBV6-1 to TRBJ2-7; perhaps D is TRBD1 or TRBD2 (5 bases each). CDR3 in amino acids: CASSQGASLSSYEQYF. The CDR3 coding sequence is TGTGCCAGCAGTCAAGGGGCTAGCCTAAGCTCCTACGAGCAGTACTTC.